A selection of T cell receptor beta chains follows, all from one sample in a study of cytomegalovirus exposure and HLA in healthy donors. Assay: immunoSEQ multiplex PCR; the TCRdb copy retains only in-frame clones and omits some. The table includes some 180,000 clones, roughly 84% detected once. The sequencing input was PBMCs. These receptors all stem from a man aged 25-40 years in good health and CMV-seropositive. Both conserved end residues are part of each CDR3. The D gene is left open where the match is weak. Clone size is not always given. Where it is, it says once, few, many or a class for expanded clones.

>NA|NA|TRBV18|TRBJ2-2
TGTGCCAGCTCACCATTCGGCACCGGGGAGCTGTTTTTT
CASSPFGTGELFF
>NA|NA|TRBV15|TRBJ2-1
TGTGCCACCAGCAGAGTTGCTAACAATGAGCAGTTCTTC
CATSRVANNEQFF
>NA|TRBD1|TRBV19|TRBJ1-1
TGTGCCAGTAGTATAGGGCAGGGGGCCACTGAAGCTTTCTTT
CASSIGQGATEAFF
>NA|TRBD1|TRBV7-8|TRBJ1-6
TGTGCCAGCAGCTTAGGGGGACAGGGCAATTCACCCCTCCACTTT
CASSLGGQGNSPLHF
>NA|TRBD1|TRBV7-9|TRBJ2-5
TGTGCCAGCAGCTTAGACAGGGGGCAAGAGACCCAGTACTTC
CASSLDRGQETQYF
>NA|NA|TRBV19|TRBJ2-1
TGTGCCAGTCGGGCAGGCGGACTTATTGAGCAGTTCTTC
CASRAGGLIEQFF
>NA|NA|TRBV30|TRBJ1-6
TGTGCCTGGAGTTTGGACAGAGAGAATTCACCCCTCCACTTT
CAWSLDRENSPLHF
>NA|TRBD2|TRBV7-9|TRBJ2-2
TGTGCCAGCAGCTTAGGCCCGACTAGCATAGGGACCGGGGAGCTGTTTTTT
CASSLGPTSIGTGELFF
>NA|NA|TRBV4-1|TRBJ2-5
TGCGCCAGCAGCCAAGTTCAGGCGGGAATGGGGCACCAAGAGACCCAGTACTTC
CASSQVQAGMGHQETQYF
>once|NA|TRBV19|TRBJ1-3
TGTGCCAGTAGTAGCGGACAGACAAACTCTGGAAACACCATATATTTT
CASSSGQTNSGNTIYF
>NA|TRBD1|TRBV7-9|TRBJ1-4
TGTGCCAGCAGCCCCGGACAGGGACGTGGGGAAAAACTGTTTTTT
CASSPGQGRGEKLFF
>NA|TRBD1|TRBV5-5|TRBJ1-1
TGTGCCAGCAGCTGGGGGACAGGGGGCACTGAAGCTTTCTTT
CASSWGTGGTEAFF
>NA|TRBD1|TRBV19|TRBJ2-7
TGTGCCAGAAGGACAGGGTTCCACGAGCAGTACTTC
CARRTGFHEQYF
>few|NA|TRBV6-5|TRBJ2-7
TGTGCCAGCAGGGCGGACATCCTCTCCTACGAGCAGTACTTC
CASRADILSYEQYF
>once|NA|TRBV6-6|TRBJ2-7
TGTGCCAGCGGCACCACGGGTTCTTCCTACGAGCAGTACTTC
CASGTTGSSYEQYF
>once|NA|TRBV19|TRBJ1-1
TGTGCCAGTAGCATAGGACAGAACACTGAAGCTTTCTTT
CASSIGQNTEAFF
>NA|NA|TRBV5-4|TRBJ2-5
TGTGCCAGCAGCTTGAAGGGGGAAGAGACCCAGTACTTC
CASSLKGEETQYF
>NA|TRBD1|TRBV2|TRBJ2-5
TGTGCCAGCAGTGAAGACAGGGGGCAGGAGACCCAGTACTTC
CASSEDRGQETQYF
>NA|TRBD1|TRBV5-4|TRBJ2-5
TGTGCCAGCAGCTTAACGGGACAGGGGGCTTGGGAGACCCAGTACTTC
CASSLTGQGAWETQYF
>NA|NA|TRBV5-4|TRBJ2-7
TGTGCCAGCAGCCGCGGAGGGTCCTCCTACGAGCAGTACTTC
CASSRGGSSYEQYF
>NA|NA|TRBV7-3|TRBJ2-1
TGTGCCAGCAGCTTGGGTAGCGCTAGCTCCTACAATGAGCAGTTCTTC
CASSLGSASSYNEQFF
>NA|NA|TRBV29-1|TRBJ1-1
TGCAGCGTCACGGTGGGAGTAGGGAACACTGAAGCTTTCTTT
CSVTVGVGNTEAFF
>NA|NA|TRBV19|TRBJ1-2
TGTGCCAGTAGTCCCGGGACTCCCTTCTCCTATGGCTACACCTTC
CASSPGTPFSYGYTF
>NA|TRBD1|TRBV7-9|TRBJ2-2
TGTGCCAGCAGCCCACAGGGGCGGAACACCGGGGAGCTGTTTTTT
CASSPQGRNTGELFF
>NA|NA|TRBV19|TRBJ1-2
TGTGCCAGTAGTCAGTACACAGGGCCGAACTATGGCTACACCTTC
CASSQYTGPNYGYTF
>NA|TRBD1|TRBV5-4|TRBJ1-2
TGTGCCAGCAACACATATATACCGACAGGGGTGGATGGCTACACCTTC
CASNTYIPTGVDGYTF
>NA|TRBD1|TRBV6-6|TRBJ1-3
TGTGCCAGCAGTTACTCAGGGGGCGCCTCTGGAAACACCATATATTTT
CASSYSGGASGNTIYF
>few|NA|TRBV6-5|TRBJ2-7
TGTGCCACCGAACAGGCCTACGAGCAGTACTTC
CATEQAYEQYF
>NA|TRBD2|TRBV7-2|TRBJ2-1
TGTGCCAGCAGCCGGCTAGCGGCTAAACGCAATGAGCAGTTCTTC
CASSRLAAKRNEQFF
>few|NA|TRBV6-1|TRBJ2-7
TGTGCCAGCAGTGAAGCCGGAAACAGGGGAGGCGAGCAGTACTTC
CASSEAGNRGGEQYF
>once|NA|TRBV4-2|TRBJ1-3
TGTGCCGGCAGCCAAGATCTGGCCAATGGAAACACCATATATTTT
CAGSQDLANGNTIYF
>few|TRBD1|TRBV6-5|TRBJ1-1
TGTGCCAGCAGTTACTCGGGACAGGGGAACACTGAAGCTTTCTTT
CASSYSGQGNTEAFF
>NA|TRBD2|TRBV28|TRBJ2-3
TGTGCCAGCACTCTACTAGCGGGTGTAACGCAGTATTTT
CASTLLAGVTQYF
>NA|NA|TRBV29-1|TRBJ2-5
TGCAGCGAGGTCCCAGGGGGGCAAGAGACCCAGTACTTC
CSEVPGGQETQYF
>NA|TRBD2|TRBV2|TRBJ2-3
TGTGCCAGCTACGGGACTAGCGGGACAGAGCGAACAGATACGCAGTATTTT
CASYGTSGTERTDTQYF
>once|NA|TRBV12-5|TRBJ2-5
TGTGCTAGTGGTTTTCACCCCACAGGGCGGGAGACCCAGTACTTC
CASGFHPTGRETQYF
>NA|NA|TRBV5-5|TRBJ1-2
TGTGCCAGCAGCCGAGAGGTATATGGCTACACCTTC
CASSREVYGYTF
>NA|NA|TRBV6-1|TRBJ1-2
TGTGCCAGCAGTCCGGCGTGGGGGGATCATGGCTACACCTTC
CASSPAWGDHGYTF
>NA|NA|TRBV15|TRBJ1-1
TGTGCCACCAGCAGAGATGGTAGTGAAGCTTTCTTT
CATSRDGSEAFF
>NA|TRBD2|TRBV4-3|TRBJ2-2
TGCGCCAGCAGCCACGTTAGCGGGAGGGGGAACACCGGGGAGCTGTTTTTT
CASSHVSGRGNTGELFF